This T cell receptor (beta chain) was recorded in a study of cytomegalovirus exposure and HLA in healthy donors. The V gene's germline CDR1 is MDHEN and CDR2 SYDVKM. The CDR3 totals 14 residues. The ends lost 3 bases at V and 14 bases at J; junction bases unmatched: 4. About this clone: As yet, its antigen is unknown.

Regarding the study as a whole: Reportedly, HLA-A and HLA-B alleles of most subjects were accurately predicted from TCR beta. Some V segments could not be told apart, so they were left out, TRBV6-2 and TRBV6-3 among them.

A multiplex PCR was run with 60 Vbeta primers and 13 Jbeta primers. Some clones are missing from TCRdb's copy, which holds only in-frame ones; the method was immunoSEQ multiplex PCR. The sample holds some 93,000 clones, around 84% seen once. The specimen was PBMCs. This receptor was identified in a woman between 40 and 50 years old in good health and CMV-seronegative. The chain links TRBV28 to TRBJ2-1, with 16 nucleotides matching TRBD2. In DNA form, the CDR3 reads TGTGCCAGCAGTTTCGGGACTAGCGGGGGGGGGAAGTTCTTC. Its translation is CASSFGTSGGGKFF.